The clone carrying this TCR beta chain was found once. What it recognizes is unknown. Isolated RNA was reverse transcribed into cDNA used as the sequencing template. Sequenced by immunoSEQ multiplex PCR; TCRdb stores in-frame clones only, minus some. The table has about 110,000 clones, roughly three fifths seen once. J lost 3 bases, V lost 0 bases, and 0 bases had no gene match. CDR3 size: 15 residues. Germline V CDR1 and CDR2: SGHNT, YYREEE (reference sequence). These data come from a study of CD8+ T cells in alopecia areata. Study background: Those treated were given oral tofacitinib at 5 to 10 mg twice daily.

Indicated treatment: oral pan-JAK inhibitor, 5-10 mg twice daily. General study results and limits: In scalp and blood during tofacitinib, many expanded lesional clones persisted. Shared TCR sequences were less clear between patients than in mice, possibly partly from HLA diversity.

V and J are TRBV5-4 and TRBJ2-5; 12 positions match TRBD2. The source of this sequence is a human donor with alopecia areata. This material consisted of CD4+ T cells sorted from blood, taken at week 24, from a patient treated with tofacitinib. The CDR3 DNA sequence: TGTGCCAGCAGCTTGGGACTAGCGGGGGAAGAGACCCAGTACTTC. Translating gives CASSLGLAGEETQYF.